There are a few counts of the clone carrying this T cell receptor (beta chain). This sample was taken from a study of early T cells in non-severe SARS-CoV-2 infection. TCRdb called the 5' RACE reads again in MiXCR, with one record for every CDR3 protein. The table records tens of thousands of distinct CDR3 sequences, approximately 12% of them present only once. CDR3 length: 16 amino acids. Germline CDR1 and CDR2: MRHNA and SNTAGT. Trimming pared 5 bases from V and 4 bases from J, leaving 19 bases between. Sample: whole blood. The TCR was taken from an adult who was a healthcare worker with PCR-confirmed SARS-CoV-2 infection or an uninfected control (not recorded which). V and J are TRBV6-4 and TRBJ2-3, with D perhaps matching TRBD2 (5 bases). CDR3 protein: CASSPLGGWSADTQYF. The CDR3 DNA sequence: TGTGCCAGCAGTCCCCTAGGAGGTTGGAGCGCAGATACGCAGTATTTT.